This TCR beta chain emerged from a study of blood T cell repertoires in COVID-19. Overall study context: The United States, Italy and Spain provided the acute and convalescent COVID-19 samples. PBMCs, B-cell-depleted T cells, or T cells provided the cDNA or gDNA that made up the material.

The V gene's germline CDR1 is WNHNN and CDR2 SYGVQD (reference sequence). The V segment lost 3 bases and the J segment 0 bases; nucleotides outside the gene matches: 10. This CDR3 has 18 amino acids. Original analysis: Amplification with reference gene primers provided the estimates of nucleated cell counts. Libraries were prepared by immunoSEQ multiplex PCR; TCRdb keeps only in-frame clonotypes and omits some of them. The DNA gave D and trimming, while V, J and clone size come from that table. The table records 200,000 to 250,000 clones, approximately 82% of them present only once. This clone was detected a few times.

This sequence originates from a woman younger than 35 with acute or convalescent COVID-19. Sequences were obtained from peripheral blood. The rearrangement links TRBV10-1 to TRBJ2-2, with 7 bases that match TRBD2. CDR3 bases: TGCGCCAGCAGTGAAATCGGGGCGGGAGTTGCGAACACCGGGGAGCTGTTTTTT. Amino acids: CASSEIGAGVANTGELFF.